The 2 T cell receptor beta chains below were found in one sample sequenced in a study of blood T cells in healthy people across ages. Together with a sample-barcoded 5' primer, a J-beta primer mix was included in a second PCR lasting about 7 to 11 cycles. MiXCR was run by TCRdb on the 5' RACE reads, yielding one entry per CDR3 protein. Found here are around 780,000 distinct CDR3 sequences, about 56% of them singletons; the top ten hold around 25%. Sequencing used blood. These receptors all stem from a man aged 40-50 years in good health.

Only a few counts were recorded for this clonotype. The V call is TRBV7-2, the J call TRBJ2-7; a weak D match, TRBD2 (5 bases). V lost 1 base to trimming and J lost 6 bases, with 16 bases between them. The germline V gene has CDR1 SGHTA and CDR2 FQGNSA. The CDR3 loop spans 15 amino acids. The CDR3 protein is CASSLGVSRGGEQYF. CDR3 nucleotide sequence: TGTGCCAGCAGCTTAGGGGTGTCGCGAGGAGGCGAGCAGTACTTC.

In the case of this clonotype: One end of the junction varies from germline; a read error may be responsible. The chain links TRBV5-1 to TRBJ2-5; a weak D match, TRBD2 (6 bases). The CDR3 is 15 residues long. Looked up from germline, CDR1 is SGHRS and CDR2 is YFSETQ. Here the CDR3 DNA reads TGCGCCAGCAGCTTGAATGTGGGGACTCAAGAGACCCCGTACTTC. Its translation: CASSLNVGTQETPYF.